Listed below are T cell receptor beta chains from one sample, sequenced in a study of Graves' ophthalmopathy and Graves' hyperthyroidism. TCRdb itself ran the multiplex PCR reads through MiXCR, one entry per CDR3 protein. The sample records 350,000 or so distinct CDR3 sequences, roughly a sixth being singletons. Source material: peripheral blood. All receptors come from an adult man with Graves' ophthalmopathy. Each CDR3 is given with its conserved first and last residue. The D gene is left open where the match is weak. Size is stated for part of the rows, as once, few or many counts, or as a class when the clone is expanded.

d_call | j_call | v_call | clone_size | cdr3_aa | cdr3_nt
NA | TRBJ1-2 | TRBV15 | many | CATSRARGRGGYTF | TGTGCCACCAGCAGAGCTCGGGGGCGGGGTGGCTACACCTTC
NA | TRBJ1-5 | TRBV6-2/TRBV6-3 | many | CASSPWTLSNQPQHF | TGTGCCAGCAGTCCCTGGACACTTAGCAATCAGCCCCAGCATTTT
TRBD2 | TRBJ2-2 | TRBV4-2 | few | CASSRPLAGKDTGELFF | TGTGCCAGCAGCCGGCCCTTAGCGGGAAAGGACACCGGGGAGCTGTTTTTT
NA | TRBJ1-1 | TRBV9 | NA | CASSVEGIMNTEAFF | TGTGCCAGCAGCGTAGAGGGTATTATGAACACTGAAGCTTTCTTT
TRBD1 | TRBJ2-7 | TRBV4-2 | many | CASSQQPGQAYEQYF | TGTGCCAGCAGCCAGCAGCCGGGACAGGCCTACGAGCAGTACTTC
TRBD2 | TRBJ2-7 | TRBV10-3 | many | CAISQGGNYEQYF | TGTGCCATCAGCCAGGGAGGGAACTACGAGCAGTACTTC
TRBD2 | TRBJ2-7 | TRBV6-1 | once | CASRKAGSSYEQYF | TGTGCCAGCAGAAAAGCGGGGAGCTCCTACGAGCAGTACTTC
TRBD2 | TRBJ2-7 | TRBV28 | many | CASSNALAGGAYEQYF | TGTGCCAGCAGTAACGCACTGGCGGGGGGTGCCTACGAGCAGTACTTC
TRBD2 | TRBJ2-5 | TRBV7-2 | NA | CASSLGGSLSETQYF | TGTGCCAGCAGCCTAGGCGGGAGTCTAAGTGAGACCCAGTACTTC
NA | TRBJ1-1 | TRBV10-3 | many | CAIGEGGIGQWNTEAFF | TGTGCCATCGGGGAGGGGGGGATCGGACAGTGGAACACTGAAGCTTTCTTT
TRBD1 | TRBJ2-7 | TRBV29-1 | many | CSVTDRDSYEQYF | TGCAGCGTGACGGACAGGGACTCCTACGAGCAGTACTTC
NA | TRBJ1-6 | TRBV7-2 | many | CASSLVYLGDSPLHF | TGTGCCAGCAGCTTAGTATACCTGGGGGATTCACCCCTCCACTTT
NA | TRBJ2-7 | TRBV11-3 | many | CASSLSPEYEQYF | TGTGCCAGCAGCCTTTCCCCGGAATACGAGCAGTACTTC
NA | TRBJ2-7 | TRBV3-1 | NA | CASSQLSVSYEQYF | TGTGCCAGCAGCCAATTAAGTGTCTCCTACGAGCAGTACTTC
NA | TRBJ1-2 | TRBV11-2 | many | CASSLVGGLGSGYTF | TGTGCCAGCAGCTTAGTCGGGGGCCTGGGGAGTGGCTACACCTTC
TRBD1 | TRBJ2-4 | TRBV7-8 | NA | CASSLNSLTGQNIQHF | TGTGCCAGCAGCTTAAATTCCCTGACAGGGCAAAACATTCAGCACTTC
NA | TRBJ2-5 | TRBV6-5 | many | CASSYSILPPLETQYF | TGTGCCAGCAGTTACTCGATTCTCCCCCCCCTAGAGACCCAGTACTTC
NA | TRBJ1-1 | TRBV28 | NA | CASSFRGKTEAFF | TGTGCCAGCAGTTTCAGGGGAAAAACTGAAGCTTTCTTT
TRBD1 | TRBJ2-5 | TRBV7-2 | NA | CASSLTSGTGKETQYF | TGTGCCAGCAGCTTAACTTCCGGGACAGGGAAGGAGACCCAGTACTTC
TRBD1 | TRBJ1-1 | TRBV27 | many | CASSLRDRGGEAFF | TGTGCCAGCAGTCTCCGGGACAGGGGGGGTGAAGCTTTCTTT
NA | TRBJ2-5 | TRBV6-5 | few | CASSLDSGTQYF | TGTGCCAGCAGCCTCGACTCGGGGACCCAGTACTTC
TRBD1 | TRBJ1-1 | TRBV6-1 | many | CASSGDSQNTEAFF | TGTGCCAGCAGTGGGGACAGCCAGAACACTGAAGCTTTCTTT
TRBD1 | TRBJ2-7 | TRBV20-1 | many | CSARVAGGSYEQYF | TGCAGTGCTAGAGTCGCAGGGGGCTCCTACGAGCAGTACTTC
NA | TRBJ1-2 | TRBV28 | NA | CASLQGPLAGAYGYTF | TGTGCCAGCCTTCAGGGGCCGCTTGCTGGGGCCTATGGCTACACCTTC
NA | TRBJ2-2 | TRBV5-1 | many | CASSLASGAGNTGELFF | TGCGCCAGCAGCTTGGCCTCGGGCGCCGGTAACACCGGGGAGCTGTTTTTT
NA | TRBJ2-5 | TRBV13 | many | CASSARTGQETQYF | TGTGCCAGCAGCGCACGGACGGGACAAGAGACCCAGTACTTC
NA | TRBJ2-7 | TRBV18 | many | CASSFSDEQYF | TGTGCCAGCTCATTTTCGGACGAGCAGTACTTC
NA | TRBJ1-1 | TRBV11-2 | many | CASSLIGAFTEAFF | TGTGCCAGCAGCCTAATAGGGGCTTTCACTGAAGCTTTCTTT
TRBD1 | TRBJ1-2 | TRBV7-9 | many | CASRAGTGGYGYTF | TGTGCCAGCAGAGCCGGGACAGGGGGTTATGGCTACACCTTC
NA | TRBJ1-5 | TRBV28 | many | CASSFYSFGNQPQHF | TGTGCCAGCAGTTTCTACAGTTTTGGCAATCAGCCCCAGCATTTT
NA | TRBJ1-1 | TRBV7-9 | many | CASSRDKNTEAFF | TGTGCCAGCAGTCGGGACAAGAACACTGAAGCTTTCTTT
NA | TRBJ2-5 | TRBV29-1 | many | CSVVGYFSETQYF | TGCAGCGTTGTTGGATACTTTTCGGAGACCCAGTACTTC
TRBD2 | TRBJ2-5 | TRBV25-1 | few | CASSEALAGVETQYF | TGTGCCAGCAGTGAGGCGCTAGCGGGAGTTGAGACCCAGTACTTC
NA | TRBJ2-7 | TRBV9 | many | CASSVGTAYYEQYF | TGTGCCAGCAGCGTAGGGACAGCCTACTACGAGCAGTACTTC
NA | TRBJ2-3 | TRBV6-1 | many | CASMQTRLDTQYF | TGTGCCAGCATGCAGACACGGCTAGATACGCAGTATTTT
NA | TRBJ2-5 | TRBV27 | many | CASSLNWVGKETQYF | TGTGCCAGCAGTCTGAATTGGGTCGGTAAAGAGACCCAGTACTTC
NA | TRBJ2-1 | TRBV28 | many | CASSFVSEGGGGRGDEQFF | TGTGCCAGCAGTTTCGTATCGGAGGGGGGCGGCGGTAGGGGAGATGAGCAGTTCTTC
TRBD1 | TRBJ1-3 | TRBV27 | many | CASSLIGGDGNTIYF | TGTGCCAGCAGTTTGATAGGGGGCGACGGAAACACCATATATTTT
NA | TRBJ1-1 | TRBV5-1 | many | CASSSSGGRNTEAFF | TGCGCCAGCAGCTCGAGCGGGGGACGGAACACTGAAGCTTTCTTT
TRBD1 | TRBJ1-3 | TRBV30 | many | CAWTSDRGDTIYF | TGTGCCTGGACGTCGGACAGGGGTGACACCATATATTTT
NA | TRBJ2-7 | TRBV6-2/TRBV6-3 | NA | CASRDRNYEQYF | TGTGCCAGCAGGGATCGGAACTACGAGCAGTACTTC
TRBD1 | TRBJ1-2 | TRBV28 | few | CASSLHDREWGFGLEGYTF | TGTGCCAGCAGTTTACATGACAGGGAGTGGGGGTTTGGATTGGAAGGCTACACCTTC
NA | TRBJ1-2 | TRBV6-2/TRBV6-3 | once | CASSYSYGKYGYTF | TGTGCCAGCAGTTACTCGTACGGAAAATATGGCTACACCTTC
NA | TRBJ1-5 | TRBV6-1 | many | CASSERRSNQPQHF | TGTGCCAGCAGTGAACGTCGTAGCAATCAGCCCCAGCATTTT
NA | TRBJ2-5 | TRBV2 | many | CASSVQSQETQYF | TGTGCCAGCAGTGTACAGAGTCAAGAGACCCAGTACTTC
NA | TRBJ1-2 | TRBV6-1 | many | CASSVPPKGYGYTF | TGTGCCAGCAGTGTCCCTCCGAAGGGGTATGGCTACACCTTC
TRBD2 | TRBJ2-7 | TRBV28 | many | CASRKAGYPYEQYF | TGTGCCAGCAGAAAAGCGGGGTACCCCTACGAGCAGTACTTC
NA | TRBJ1-6 | TRBV5-1 | many | CASSFGRVQPDSPLHF | TGCGCCAGCAGCTTCGGGAGGGTCCAACCGGATTCACCCCTCCACTTT
NA | TRBJ2-5 | TRBV11-1 | many | CASSLAHPRETQYF | TGTGCCAGCAGCTTAGCACACCCAAGGGAGACCCAGTACTTC
TRBD1 | TRBJ1-5 | TRBV7-2 | many | CASSLAGQQSNQPQHF | TGTGCCAGCAGCTTAGCGGGACAGCAAAGCAATCAGCCCCAGCATTTT
NA | TRBJ1-5 | TRBV7-2 | many | CASSLGDYQPQHF | TGTGCCAGCAGCTTAGGGGATTATCAGCCCCAGCATTTT
TRBD2 | TRBJ2-5 | TRBV19 | NA | CATGLAGRQETQYF | TGTGCCACTGGACTAGCGGGAAGACAAGAGACCCAGTACTTC
NA | TRBJ2-2 | TRBV19 | many | CASRAEGQTSGELFF | TGTGCCAGTCGGGCGGAGGGACAGACCTCCGGGGAGCTGTTTTTT